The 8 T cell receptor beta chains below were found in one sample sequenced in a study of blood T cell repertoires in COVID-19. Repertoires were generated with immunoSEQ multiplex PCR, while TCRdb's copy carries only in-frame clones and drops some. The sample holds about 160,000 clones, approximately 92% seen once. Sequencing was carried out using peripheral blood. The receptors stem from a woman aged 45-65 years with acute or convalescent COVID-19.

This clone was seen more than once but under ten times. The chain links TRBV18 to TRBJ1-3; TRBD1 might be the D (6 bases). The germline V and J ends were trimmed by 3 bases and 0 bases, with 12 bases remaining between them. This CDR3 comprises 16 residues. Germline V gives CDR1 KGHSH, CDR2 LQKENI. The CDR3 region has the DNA TGTGCCAGCTCACCCCAGAAGACAGGCTCTGGAAACACCATATATTTT. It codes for CASSPQKTGSGNTIYF.

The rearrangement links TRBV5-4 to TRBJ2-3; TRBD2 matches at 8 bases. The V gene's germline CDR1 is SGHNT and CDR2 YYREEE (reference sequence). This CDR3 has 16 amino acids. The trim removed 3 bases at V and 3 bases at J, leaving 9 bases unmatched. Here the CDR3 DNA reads TGTGCCAGCAGCTGGAGCGGGGGCCGTCCAACAGATACGCAGTATTTT. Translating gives CASSWSGGRPTDTQYF.

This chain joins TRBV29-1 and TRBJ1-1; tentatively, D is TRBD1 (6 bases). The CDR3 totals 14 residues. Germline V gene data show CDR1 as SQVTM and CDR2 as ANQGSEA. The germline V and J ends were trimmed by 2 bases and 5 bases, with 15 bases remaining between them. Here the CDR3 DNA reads TGCAGCGTTGAAATCCAGGGGATTTTGACTGAAGCTTTCTTT. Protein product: CSVEIQGILTEAFF.

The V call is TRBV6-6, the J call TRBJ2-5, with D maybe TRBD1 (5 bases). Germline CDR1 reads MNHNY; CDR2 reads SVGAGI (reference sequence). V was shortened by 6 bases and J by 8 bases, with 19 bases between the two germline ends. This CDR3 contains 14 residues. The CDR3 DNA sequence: TGTGCCAGCAGGACTGACAGAGGAAGGCAAACCCAGTACTTC. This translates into CASRTDRGRQTQYF.

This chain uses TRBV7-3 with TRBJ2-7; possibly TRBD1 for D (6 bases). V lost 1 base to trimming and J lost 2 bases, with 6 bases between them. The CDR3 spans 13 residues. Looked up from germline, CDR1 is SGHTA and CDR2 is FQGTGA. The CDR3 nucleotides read TGTGCCAGCAGCTTAAGGGACACCTACGAGCAGTACTTC. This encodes CASSLRDTYEQYF.

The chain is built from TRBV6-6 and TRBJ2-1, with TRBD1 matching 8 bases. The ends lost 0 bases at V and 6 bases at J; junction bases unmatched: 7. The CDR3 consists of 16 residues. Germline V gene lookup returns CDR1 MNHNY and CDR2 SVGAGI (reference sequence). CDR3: CASSYSTGQGVNEQFF. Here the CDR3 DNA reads TGTGCCAGCAGTTACTCGACCGGACAGGGAGTCAATGAGCAGTTCTTC.

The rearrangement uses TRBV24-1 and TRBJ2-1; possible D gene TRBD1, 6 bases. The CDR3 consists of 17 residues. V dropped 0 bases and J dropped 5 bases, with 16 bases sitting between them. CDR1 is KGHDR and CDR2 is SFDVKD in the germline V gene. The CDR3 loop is CATSDLQTGTLHNEQFF. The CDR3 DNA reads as TGTGCCACCAGTGATTTGCAGACAGGAACCTTACACAATGAGCAGTTCTTC.

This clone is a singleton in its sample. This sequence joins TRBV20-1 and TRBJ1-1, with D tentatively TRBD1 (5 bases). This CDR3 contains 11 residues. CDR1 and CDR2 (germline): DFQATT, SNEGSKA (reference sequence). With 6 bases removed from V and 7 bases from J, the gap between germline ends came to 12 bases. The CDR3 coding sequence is TGCAGTGCCAGGGAGGGTGATGAAGCTTTCTTT. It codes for CSAREGDEAFF.